The 5 T cell receptor beta chains reported below all come from one sample, sequenced in a study of T cell responses to AZD1222 COVID-19 vaccine. Produced via immunoSEQ multiplex PCR; TCRdb's table is partial and in-frame only. This sample has 80,000 or so clones, with about 82% found just once. The sequences come from peripheral blood, collected on day 0 of AZD1222 vaccination. The source of these receptors is an adult in good health.

The V call is TRBV4-1, the J call TRBJ2-7; D is tentatively TRBD1 or TRBD2 (6 bases each). The length of the CDR3 is 15 residues. V dropped 0 bases and J dropped 5 bases, with 14 bases sitting between them. Germline CDR1 and CDR2: MGHRA and YSYEKL. The chain's CDR3 is CASSQEAGEVNEQYF. CDR3 coding DNA: TGCGCCAGCAGCCAAGAAGCAGGGGAGGTGAACGAGCAGTACTTC.

The rearrangement links TRBV6-5 to TRBJ1-5, with a tentative D call TRBD1 (6 bases). V lost 10 bases, J lost 1 base, and 14 bases lay in between. CDR3 length equals 14 residues. The germline V gene has CDR1 MNHEY and CDR2 SVGAGI. The DNA for the CDR3 is TGTGCCACCAACAGGGAACGGAGCAATCAGCCCCAGCATTTT. Translation: CATNRERSNQPQHF.

V usage is TRBV5-6 and J usage is TRBJ2-7, with D unresolved. Germline CDR1 SGHDT, CDR2 YYEEEE. Trimming cost V 2 bases and J 2 bases, with 11 bases left between them. The CDR3 is 14 amino acids. The CDR3 sequence: CASSLVSRPYEQYF. The CDR3 DNA sequence: TGTGCCAGCAGCTTAGTATCCCGCCCCTACGAGCAGTACTTC.

The rearrangement uses TRBV3-1 (or the pseudogene TRBV3-2) and TRBJ2-3; 8 bases fit TRBD2. Losses at the gene ends were 0 bases for V and 3 bases for J; bases not matched to a gene: 11. Germline V CDR1 and CDR2: LGHDT, YNNKEL (reference sequence). The CDR3 has 18 amino acids. CDR3 nucleotides: TGTGCCAGCAGCCAAGAAAGATTATATAGCGGGGTTACAGATACGCAGTATTTT. Translation: CASSQERLYSGVTDTQYF.

The J gene is TRBJ2-5, the V gene TRBV19, with 7 positions matching TRBD2. CDR3 size: 16 residues. The germline V gene encodes CDR1 LNHDA and CDR2 SQIVND (reference sequence). V was pared by 5 bases and J by 2 bases, with 11 bases of the junction left unmatched. The CDR3, as DNA: TGTGCCAGTAGTCCCCCTCTAGGCGGGGGTCAAGAGACCCAGTACTTC. It codes for CASSPPLGGGQETQYF.